This T cell receptor beta chain was observed in a study of vaccination and CD4 T cells after COVID-19. The wider study: Convalescent cases consisted of six males and four females, of whom two were Hispanic. Each of the control cultures got a CEFX pool, an HIV-1 Nef pool, or no peptide. The study, taken as a whole, reports: Researchers looked at relatively few convalescent patients and had no early post-infection timepoints.

Regarding this clonotype: What it binds is not known.

Specified treatment: approximately 10-day PBMC culture with coronavirus spike peptide pools or control peptides (ViraFEST assay). Prior to the COVID-19 pandemic (2011-2018), the unexposed donor's CD4+ T cells were collected. First, ViraFEST expanded antigen-specific T cells with peptide pools, and next it sequenced the TCRs. Sequencing of DNA taken from cultured CD4+ T cells relied on the Oncomine TCR Beta short-read assay. Each CDR3 protein gets one entry after TCRdb re-called the PCR reads with MiXCR. The data hold about 5,600 distinct CDR3 sequences, with around 47% observed a single time. Germline loops: CDR1 SGHTA, CDR2 FQGTGA. This CDR3 comprises 14 residues. Trimming left V 5 bases short and J 9 bases short, with 19 bases between.

This TCR was recovered from a human donor in good health. The chain has TRBV7-3 and TRBJ1-1; D uncertain. The sample was CD4+ T cells from blood, cultured in vitro. DNA for the CDR3: TGTGCCAGCAGCCTCGACCCCGTTCCGGTGAAAGCTTTCTTT. It translates to CASSLDPVPVKAFF. Based on the CDR3 plus reference TRBV7-3 and TRBJ1-1, the full variable domain is GAGVSQTPSNKVTEKGKYVELRCDPISGHTALYWYRQSLGQGPEFLIYFQGTGAADDSGLPNDRFFAVRPEGSVSTLKIQRTERGDSAVYLCASSLDPVPVKAFFGQGTRLTVV.